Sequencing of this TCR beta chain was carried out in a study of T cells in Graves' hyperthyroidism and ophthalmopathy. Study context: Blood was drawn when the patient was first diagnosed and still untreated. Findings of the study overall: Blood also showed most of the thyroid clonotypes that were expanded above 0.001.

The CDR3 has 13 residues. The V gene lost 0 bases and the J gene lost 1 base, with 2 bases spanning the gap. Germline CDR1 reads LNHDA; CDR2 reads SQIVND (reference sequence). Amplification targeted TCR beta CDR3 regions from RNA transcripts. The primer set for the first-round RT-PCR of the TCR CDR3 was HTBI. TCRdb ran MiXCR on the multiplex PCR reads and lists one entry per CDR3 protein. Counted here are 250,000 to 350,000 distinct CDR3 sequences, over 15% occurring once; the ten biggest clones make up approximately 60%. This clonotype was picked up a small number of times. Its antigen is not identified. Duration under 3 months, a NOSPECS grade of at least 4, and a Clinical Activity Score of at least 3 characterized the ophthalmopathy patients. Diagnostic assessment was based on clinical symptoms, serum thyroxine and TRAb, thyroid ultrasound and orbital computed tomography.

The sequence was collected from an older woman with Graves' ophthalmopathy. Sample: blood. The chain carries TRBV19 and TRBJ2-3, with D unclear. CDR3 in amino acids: CASSIERTDTQYF. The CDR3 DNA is TGTGCCAGTAGTATAGAGCGCACAGATACGCAGTATTTT.